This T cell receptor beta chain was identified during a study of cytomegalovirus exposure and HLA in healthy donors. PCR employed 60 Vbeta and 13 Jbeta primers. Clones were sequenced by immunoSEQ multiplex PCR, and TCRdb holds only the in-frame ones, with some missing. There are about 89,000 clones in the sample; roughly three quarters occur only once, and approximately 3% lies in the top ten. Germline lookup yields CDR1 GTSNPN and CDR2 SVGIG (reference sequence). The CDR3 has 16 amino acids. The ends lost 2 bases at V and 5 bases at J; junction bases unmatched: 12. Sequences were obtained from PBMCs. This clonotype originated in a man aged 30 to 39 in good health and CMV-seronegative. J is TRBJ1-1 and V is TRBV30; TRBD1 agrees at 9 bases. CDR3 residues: CAWSTGQGVSWTEAFF. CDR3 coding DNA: TGTGCCTGGAGTACGGGACAGGGCGTCTCGTGGACTGAAGCTTTCTTT.